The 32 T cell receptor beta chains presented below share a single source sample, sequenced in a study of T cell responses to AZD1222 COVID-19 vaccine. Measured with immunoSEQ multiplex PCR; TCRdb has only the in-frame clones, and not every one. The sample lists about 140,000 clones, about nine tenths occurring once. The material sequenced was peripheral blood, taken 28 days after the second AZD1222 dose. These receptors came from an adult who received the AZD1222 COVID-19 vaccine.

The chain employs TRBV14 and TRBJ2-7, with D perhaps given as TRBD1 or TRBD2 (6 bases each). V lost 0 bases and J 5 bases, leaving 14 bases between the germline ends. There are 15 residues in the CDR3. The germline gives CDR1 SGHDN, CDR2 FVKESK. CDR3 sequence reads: CASSQELRGRNEQYF. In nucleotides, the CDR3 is TGTGCCAGCAGCCAAGAGTTGAGGGGGAGGAACGAGCAGTACTTC.

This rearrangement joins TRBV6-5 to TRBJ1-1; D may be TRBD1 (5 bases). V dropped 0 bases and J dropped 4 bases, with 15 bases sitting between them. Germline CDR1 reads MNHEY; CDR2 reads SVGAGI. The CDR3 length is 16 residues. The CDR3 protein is CASSYSSGERVTEAFF. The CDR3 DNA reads TGTGCCAGCAGTTACTCTTCGGGGGAGAGAGTCACTGAAGCTTTCTTT.

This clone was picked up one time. CDR3 sequence reads: CASSLSGSLYNEQFF. DNA of the CDR3: TGTGCCAGCAGCTTGAGCGGATCTCTCTACAATGAGCAGTTCTTC. The chain couples TRBV11-3 to TRBJ2-1; the D gene is possibly TRBD2 (5 bases). V was pared by 3 bases and J by 3 bases, with 12 bases between. Germline V gene sequence: CDR1 SGHNT, CDR2 YENEEA. CDR3 size: 15 residues.

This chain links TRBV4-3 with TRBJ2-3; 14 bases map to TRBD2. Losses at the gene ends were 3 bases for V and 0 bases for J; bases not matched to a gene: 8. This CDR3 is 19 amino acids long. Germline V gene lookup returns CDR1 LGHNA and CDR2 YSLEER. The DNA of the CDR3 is TGCGCCAGCAGCCAGGGACTAGCGGGAGCCCATTCTAGCACAGATACGCAGTATTTT. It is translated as CASSQGLAGAHSSTDTQYF.

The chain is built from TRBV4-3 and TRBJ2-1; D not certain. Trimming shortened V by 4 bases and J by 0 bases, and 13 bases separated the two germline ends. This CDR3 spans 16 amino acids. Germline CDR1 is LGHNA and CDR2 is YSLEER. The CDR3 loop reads CASSLLGPRSYNEQFF. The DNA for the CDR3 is TGCGCCAGCAGCCTTCTCGGGCCACGCTCCTACAATGAGCAGTTCTTC.

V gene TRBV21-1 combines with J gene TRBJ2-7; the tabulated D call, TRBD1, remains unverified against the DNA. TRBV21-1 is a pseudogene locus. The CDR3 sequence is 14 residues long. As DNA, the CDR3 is TGTGCCAGCAGCAAGACAGGGAAGCCCTACGAGCAGTACTTC. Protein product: CASSKTGKPYEQYF.

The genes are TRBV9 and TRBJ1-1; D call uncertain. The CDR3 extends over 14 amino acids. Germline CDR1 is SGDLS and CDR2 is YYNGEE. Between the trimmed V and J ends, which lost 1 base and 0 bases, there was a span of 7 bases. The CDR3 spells CASSVSSMNTEAFF. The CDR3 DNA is TGTGCCAGCAGCGTAAGCAGCATGAACACTGAAGCTTTCTTT.

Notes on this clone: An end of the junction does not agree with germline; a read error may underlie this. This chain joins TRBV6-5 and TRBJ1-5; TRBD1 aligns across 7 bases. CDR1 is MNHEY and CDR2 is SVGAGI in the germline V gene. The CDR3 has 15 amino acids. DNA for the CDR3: TGTGCCAGCAGGACGACAGGGATGAGCAGTCAGCCCCAGCATTTT. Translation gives CASRTTGMSSQPQHF.

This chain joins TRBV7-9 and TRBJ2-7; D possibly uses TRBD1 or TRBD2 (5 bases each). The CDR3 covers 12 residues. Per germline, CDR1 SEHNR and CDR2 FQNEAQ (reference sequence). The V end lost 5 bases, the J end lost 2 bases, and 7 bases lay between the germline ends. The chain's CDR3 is CASSVGAYEQYF. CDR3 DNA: TGTGCCAGCAGCGTGGGGGCCTACGAGCAGTACTTC.

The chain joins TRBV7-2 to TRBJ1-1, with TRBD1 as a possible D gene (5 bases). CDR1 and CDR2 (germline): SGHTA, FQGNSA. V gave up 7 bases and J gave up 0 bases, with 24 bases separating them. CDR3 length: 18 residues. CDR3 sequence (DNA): TGTGCCAGCACCCTGGGTATTGCAGGGCGTTTCATGAACACTGAAGCTTTCTTT. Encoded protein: CASTLGIAGRFMNTEAFF. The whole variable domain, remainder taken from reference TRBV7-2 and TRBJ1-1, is GAGVSQSPSNKVTEKGKDVELRCDPISGHTALYWYRQSLGQGLEFLIYFQGNSAPDKSGLPSDRFSAERTGGSVSTLTIQRTQQEDSAVYLCASTLGIAGRFMNTEAFFGQGTRLTVV.

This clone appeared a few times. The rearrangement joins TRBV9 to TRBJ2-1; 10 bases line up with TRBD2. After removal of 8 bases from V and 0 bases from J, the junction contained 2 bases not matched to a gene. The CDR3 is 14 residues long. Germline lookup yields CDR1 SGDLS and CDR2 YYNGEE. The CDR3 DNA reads TGTGCCAGTACTAGCGGGGTCTCCTACAATGAGCAGTTCTTC. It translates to CASTSGVSYNEQFF.

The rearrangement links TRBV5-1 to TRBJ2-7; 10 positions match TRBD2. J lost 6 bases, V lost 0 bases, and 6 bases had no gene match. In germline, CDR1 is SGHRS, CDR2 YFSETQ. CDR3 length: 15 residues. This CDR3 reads CASSLVGASGSEQYF. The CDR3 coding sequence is TGCGCCAGCAGCTTGGTGGGGGCTAGCGGGAGCGAGCAGTACTTC. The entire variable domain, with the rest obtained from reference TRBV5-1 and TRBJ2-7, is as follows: KAGVTQTPRYLIKTRGQQVTLSCSPISGHRSVSWYQQTPGQGLQFLFEYFSETQRNKGNFPGRFSGRQFSNSRSEMNVSTLELGDSALYLCASSLVGASGSEQYFGPGTRLTVT.

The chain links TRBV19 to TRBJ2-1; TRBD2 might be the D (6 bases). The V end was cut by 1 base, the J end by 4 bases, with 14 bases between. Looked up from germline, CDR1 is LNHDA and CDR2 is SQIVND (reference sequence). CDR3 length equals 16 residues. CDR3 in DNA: TGTGCCAGTAGTATAGGTGGCGGGAACCTATACAATGAGCAGTTCTTC. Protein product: CASSIGGGNLYNEQFF.

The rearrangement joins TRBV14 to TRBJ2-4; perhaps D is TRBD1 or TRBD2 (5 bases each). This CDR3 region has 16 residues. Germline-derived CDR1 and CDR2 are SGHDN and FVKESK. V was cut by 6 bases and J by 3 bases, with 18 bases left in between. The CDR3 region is CASSRAVGAGKNIQYF. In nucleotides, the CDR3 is TGTGCCAGCAGTCGGGCGGTCGGGGCGGGCAAAAACATTCAGTACTTC.

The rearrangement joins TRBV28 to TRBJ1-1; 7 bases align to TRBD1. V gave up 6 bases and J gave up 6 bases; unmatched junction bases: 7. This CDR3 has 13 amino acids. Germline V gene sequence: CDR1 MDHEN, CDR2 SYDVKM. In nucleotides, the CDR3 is TGTGCCAGCAGGCGGGAGGGGGCGGCTGAAGCTTTCTTT. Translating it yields CASRREGAAEAFF.

CDR3 coding DNA: TGTGCCAGCAGCGCGCGGGACAGGGCCTACGAGCAGTACTTC. Its protein is CASSARDRAYEQYF. The chain couples TRBV5-4 to TRBJ2-7, with TRBD1 identical over 9 bases. Trimming removed 4 bases from V and 2 bases from J; junction bases left unmatched: 4. Looked up from germline, CDR1 is SGHNT and CDR2 is YYREEE (reference sequence). This CDR3 region has 14 residues.

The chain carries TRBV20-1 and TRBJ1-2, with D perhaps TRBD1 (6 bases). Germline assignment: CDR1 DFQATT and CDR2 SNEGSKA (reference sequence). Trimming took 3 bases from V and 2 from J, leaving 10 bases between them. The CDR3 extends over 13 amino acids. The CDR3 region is CSASGGHNYGYTF. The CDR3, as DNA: TGCAGTGCTAGTGGGGGACACAACTATGGCTACACCTTC.

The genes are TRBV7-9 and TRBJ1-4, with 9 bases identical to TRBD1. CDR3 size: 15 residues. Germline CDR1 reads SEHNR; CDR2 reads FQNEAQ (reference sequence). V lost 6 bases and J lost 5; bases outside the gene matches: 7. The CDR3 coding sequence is TGTGCCAGCAGGGGGACAGGGCCTGAGAATGAAAAACTGTTTTTT. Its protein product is CASRGTGPENEKLFF.

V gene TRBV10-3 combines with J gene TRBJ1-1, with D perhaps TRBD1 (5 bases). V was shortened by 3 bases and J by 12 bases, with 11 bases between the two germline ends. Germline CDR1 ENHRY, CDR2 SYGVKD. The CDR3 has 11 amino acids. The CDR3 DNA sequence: TGTGCCATCAGTGACGAGGGGTCACCTTTCTTT. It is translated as CAISDEGSPFF.

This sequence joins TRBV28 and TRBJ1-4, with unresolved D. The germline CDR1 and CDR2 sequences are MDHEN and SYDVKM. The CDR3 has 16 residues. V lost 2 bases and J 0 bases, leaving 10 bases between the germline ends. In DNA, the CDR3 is TGTGCCAGCAGTTTAGGCGGAGGCGCAACTAATGAAAAACTGTTTTTT. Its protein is CASSLGGGATNEKLFF.

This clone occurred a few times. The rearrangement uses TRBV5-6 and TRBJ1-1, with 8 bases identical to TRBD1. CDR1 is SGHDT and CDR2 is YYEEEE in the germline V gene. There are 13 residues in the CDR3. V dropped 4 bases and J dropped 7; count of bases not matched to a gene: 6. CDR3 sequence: CASSHRTGLEAFF. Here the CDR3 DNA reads TGTGCCAGCAGCCACCGGACAGGGCTTGAAGCTTTCTTT. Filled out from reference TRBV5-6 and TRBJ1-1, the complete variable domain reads DAGVTQSPTHLIKTRGQQVTLRCSPKSGHDTVSWYQQALGQGPQFIFQYYEEEERQRGNFPDRFSGHQFPNYSSELNVNALLLGDSALYLCASSHRTGLEAFFGQGTRLTVV.

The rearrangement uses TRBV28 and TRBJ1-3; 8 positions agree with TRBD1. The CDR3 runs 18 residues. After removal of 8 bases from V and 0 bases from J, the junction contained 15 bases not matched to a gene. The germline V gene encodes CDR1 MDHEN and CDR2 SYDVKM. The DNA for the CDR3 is TGTGCCAGCTATCTAGGGACAGGACAAAAAAACTCTGGAAACACCATATATTTT. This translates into CASYLGTGQKNSGNTIYF.

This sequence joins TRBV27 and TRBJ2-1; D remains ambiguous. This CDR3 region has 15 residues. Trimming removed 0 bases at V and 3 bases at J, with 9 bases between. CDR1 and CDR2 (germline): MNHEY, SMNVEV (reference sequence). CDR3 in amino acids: CASSLSSLVYNEQFF. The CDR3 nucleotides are TGTGCCAGCAGTTTATCTAGCCTGGTCTACAATGAGCAGTTCTTC.

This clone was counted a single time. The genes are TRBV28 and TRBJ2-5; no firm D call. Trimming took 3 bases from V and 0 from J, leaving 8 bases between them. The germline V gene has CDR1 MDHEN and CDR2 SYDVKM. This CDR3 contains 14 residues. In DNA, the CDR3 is TGTGCCAGCAGTTTTCCGGGCAACCAAGAGACCCAGTACTTC. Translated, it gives CASSFPGNQETQYF.

DNA for the CDR3: TGTGCCAGCAGCCAGGGGACAGGGCGCAATGAGCAGTTCTTC. Residues: CASSQGTGRNEQFF. This rearrangement joins TRBV14 to TRBJ2-1; 9 bases line up with TRBD1. Germline CDR1 and CDR2: SGHDN and FVKESK. The CDR3 sequence is 14 residues long. Losses at the gene ends were 3 bases for V and 6 bases for J; bases not matched to a gene: 3.

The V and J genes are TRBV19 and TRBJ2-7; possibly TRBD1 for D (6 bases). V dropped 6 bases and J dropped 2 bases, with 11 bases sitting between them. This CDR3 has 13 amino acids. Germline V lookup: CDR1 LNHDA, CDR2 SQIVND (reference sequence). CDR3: CASSTGFPYEQYF. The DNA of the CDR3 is TGTGCCAGTAGCACAGGGTTTCCCTACGAGCAGTACTTC.

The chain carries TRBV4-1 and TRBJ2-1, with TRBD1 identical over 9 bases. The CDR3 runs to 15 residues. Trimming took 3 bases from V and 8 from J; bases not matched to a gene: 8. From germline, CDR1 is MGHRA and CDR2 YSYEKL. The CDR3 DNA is TGCGCCAGCAGCCAGACGGACAGGGGTGTCCATGAGCAGTTCTTC. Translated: CASSQTDRGVHEQFF.

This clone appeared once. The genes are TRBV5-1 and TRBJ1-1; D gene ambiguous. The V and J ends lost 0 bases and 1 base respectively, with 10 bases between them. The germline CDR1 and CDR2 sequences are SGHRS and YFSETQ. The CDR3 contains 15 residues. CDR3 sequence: CASSLDGLRNTEAFF. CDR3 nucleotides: TGCGCCAGCAGCTTGGATGGGCTTCGGAACACTGAAGCTTTCTTT. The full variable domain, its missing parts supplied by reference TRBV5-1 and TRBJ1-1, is KAGVTQTPRYLIKTRGQQVTLSCSPISGHRSVSWYQQTPGQGLQFLFEYFSETQRNKGNFPGRFSGRQFSNSRSEMNVSTLELGDSALYLCASSLDGLRNTEAFFGQGTRLTVV.

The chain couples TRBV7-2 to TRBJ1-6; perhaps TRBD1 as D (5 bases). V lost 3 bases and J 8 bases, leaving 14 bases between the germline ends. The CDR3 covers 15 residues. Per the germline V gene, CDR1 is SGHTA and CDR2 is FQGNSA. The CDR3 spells CASSFLGRADSPLHF. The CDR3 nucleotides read TGTGCCAGCAGCTTCTTGGGCAGGGCGGATTCACCCCTCCACTTT.

The CDR3 DNA is TGTGCCAGTAGCCTGGGCAGGGGATTGCACACTGAAGCTTTCTTT. This gives the protein CASSLGRGLHTEAFF. The V and J genes are TRBV19 and TRBJ1-1; D may be TRBD1 (6 bases). The length of the CDR3 is 15 residues. Trimming shortened V by 6 bases and J by 3 bases, and 17 bases separated the two germline ends. The germline V gene encodes CDR1 LNHDA and CDR2 SQIVND (reference sequence).

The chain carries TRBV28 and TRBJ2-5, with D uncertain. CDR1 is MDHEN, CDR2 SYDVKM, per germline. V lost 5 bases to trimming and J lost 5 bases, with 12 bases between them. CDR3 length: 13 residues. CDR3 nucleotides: TGTGCCAGCAGTGGTTTGACACGGGAGACCCAGTACTTC. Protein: CASSGLTRETQYF.

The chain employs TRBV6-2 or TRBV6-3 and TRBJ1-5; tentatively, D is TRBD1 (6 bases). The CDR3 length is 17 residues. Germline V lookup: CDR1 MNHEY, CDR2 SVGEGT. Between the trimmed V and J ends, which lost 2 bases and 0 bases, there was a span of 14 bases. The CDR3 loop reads CASSYGRGRDSNQPQHF. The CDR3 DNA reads TGTGCCAGCAGTTACGGCAGGGGCCGGGATAGCAATCAGCCCCAGCATTTT.